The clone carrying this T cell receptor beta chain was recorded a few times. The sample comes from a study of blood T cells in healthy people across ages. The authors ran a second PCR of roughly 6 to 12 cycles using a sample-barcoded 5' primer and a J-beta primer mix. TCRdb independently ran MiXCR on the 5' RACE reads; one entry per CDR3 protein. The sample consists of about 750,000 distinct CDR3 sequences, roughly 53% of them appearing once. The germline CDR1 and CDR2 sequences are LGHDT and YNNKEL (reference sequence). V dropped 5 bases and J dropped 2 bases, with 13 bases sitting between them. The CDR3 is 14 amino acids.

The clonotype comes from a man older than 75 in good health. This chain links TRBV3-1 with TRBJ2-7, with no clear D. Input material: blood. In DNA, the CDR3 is TGTGCCAGCAGCTACCAGGACCCCACCTACGAGCAGTACTTC. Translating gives CASSYQDPTYEQYF.